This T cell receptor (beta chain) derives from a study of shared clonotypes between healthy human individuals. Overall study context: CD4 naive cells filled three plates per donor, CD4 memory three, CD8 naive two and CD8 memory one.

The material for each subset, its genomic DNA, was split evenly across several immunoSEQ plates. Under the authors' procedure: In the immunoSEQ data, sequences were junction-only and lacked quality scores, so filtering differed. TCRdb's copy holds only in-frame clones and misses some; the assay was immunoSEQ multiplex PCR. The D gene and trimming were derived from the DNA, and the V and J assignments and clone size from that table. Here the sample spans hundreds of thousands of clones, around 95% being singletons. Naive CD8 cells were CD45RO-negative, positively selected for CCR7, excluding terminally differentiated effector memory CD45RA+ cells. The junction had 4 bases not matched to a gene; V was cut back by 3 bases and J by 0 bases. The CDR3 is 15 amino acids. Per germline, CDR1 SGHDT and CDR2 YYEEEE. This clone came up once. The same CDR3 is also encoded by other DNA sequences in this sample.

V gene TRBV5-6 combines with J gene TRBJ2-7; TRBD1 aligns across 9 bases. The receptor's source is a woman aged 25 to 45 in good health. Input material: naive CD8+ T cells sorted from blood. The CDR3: CASSWGQGSSYEQYF. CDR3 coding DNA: TGTGCCAGCAGCTGGGGACAGGGTAGCTCCTACGAGCAGTACTTC.